These T cell receptor beta chains were read from a single sample in a study of cytomegalovirus exposure and HLA in healthy donors. Produced via immunoSEQ multiplex PCR; TCRdb's table is partial and in-frame only. The table records 90,000 to 140,000 clones, nearly 15% of them present only once. The sequencing sample was made of PBMCs. These receptors were obtained from a female donor in good health and CMV-seronegative. The conserved cysteine and the conserved F or W are not part of the CDR3 here. The order of the fields is V gene, D gene, CDR3 protein. A D gene is named only where the DNA matches it firmly.

v_gene: TRBV5-1; d_gene: -; CDR3aa: ASSLDTGIQETQY
v_gene: TRBV2; d_gene: TRBD2; CDR3aa: ASSKSGGLVYEQY
v_gene: TRBV19; d_gene: -; CDR3aa: ASNLGQGGYT
v_gene: TRBV6-5; d_gene: TRBD2; CDR3aa: ASSKRLATDTQY
v_gene: TRBV5-1; d_gene: TRBD1; CDR3aa: ASSPTGTGHEQY
v_gene: TRBV25-1; d_gene: -; CDR3aa: ASSEVGGRDTQY
v_gene: TRBV18; d_gene: TRBD2; CDR3aa: ASSLWTSGSGADTQY
v_gene: TRBV10-3; d_gene: -; CDR3aa: AISDPQGKAAGNTIY
v_gene: TRBV5-1; d_gene: TRBD2; CDR3aa: ASSLDGGRSYNEQF
v_gene: TRBV4-1; d_gene: -; CDR3aa: ASSQEERPASYEQY
v_gene: TRBV30; d_gene: TRBD1; CDR3aa: AWSLGQGGQPQH
v_gene: TRBV2; d_gene: -; CDR3aa: ASSQGQETQY
v_gene: TRBV28; d_gene: TRBD2; CDR3aa: ASRSGLAGIDTQY
v_gene: TRBV13; d_gene: TRBD2; CDR3aa: ASRVRGEEQETQY
v_gene: TRBV29-1; d_gene: -; CDR3aa: SVEALENGAYEQY
v_gene: TRBV20-1; d_gene: -; CDR3aa: SARVNEKLF
v_gene: TRBV4-3; d_gene: -; CDR3aa: ASSQADFSGANVLT
v_gene: TRBV10-2; d_gene: TRBD2; CDR3aa: ASSAGLAVDEQF
v_gene: TRBV11-2; d_gene: -; CDR3aa: ASSLSNGAEQF
v_gene: TRBV7-9; d_gene: -; CDR3aa: ASSPRQHYGYT
v_gene: TRBV30; d_gene: -; CDR3aa: AWSALGDINSPLH
v_gene: TRBV4-1; d_gene: TRBD2; CDR3aa: ASSQDAESSGGWTGELF
v_gene: TRBV9; d_gene: TRBD1; CDR3aa: ASSLTGGLGYT
v_gene: TRBV19; d_gene: TRBD1; CDR3aa: ASSDRQGADQPQH
v_gene: TRBV6-5; d_gene: -; CDR3aa: ASSYSGTQFPDGYT
v_gene: TRBV7-2; d_gene: -; CDR3aa: ASTLTPQETQY
v_gene: TRBV19; d_gene: TRBD1; CDR3aa: ASTRQGASGELF
v_gene: TRBV15; d_gene: -; CDR3aa: ATSRGTMGNQPQH
v_gene: TRBV19; d_gene: -; CDR3aa: ASSILAVPGNEAF
v_gene: TRBV27; d_gene: TRBD1; CDR3aa: ASRLGGNYGYT
v_gene: TRBV30; d_gene: -; CDR3aa: AWTQSVATKETQY
v_gene: TRBV28; d_gene: TRBD2; CDR3aa: ASTGGELAGGGETQY
v_gene: TRBV5-8; d_gene: -; CDR3aa: ASNRRGETQY